This T cell receptor beta chain was obtained from a study of post-analysis software for immune sequencing data. V lost 4 bases and J lost 4, with 15 bases in between. The CDR3 is made up of 15 amino acids. Looked up from germline, CDR1 is SGDLS and CDR2 is YYNGEE. Unique-molecular-identifier-tagged TCR beta cDNA libraries were used. Each CDR3 protein gets one entry after TCRdb re-called the PCR reads with MiXCR. The table shows roughly 800,000 distinct CDR3 sequences, with approximately 53% occurring only once. Findings and caveats of the study: A handful of TRBV segments appeared more often in patients than in controls, and TRBV5-6, TRBV5-1 and TRBV20-1 were among these.

This clonotype was seen a single time. What it recognizes is unknown. Sequencing was done on a sample of blood. The TCR comes from a girl aged 10-17 years with multiple sclerosis. The genes are TRBV9 and TRBJ2-1; perhaps TRBD1 as D (7 bases). The CDR3 region is CASSNRQGGYNEQFF. In DNA form, the CDR3 reads TGTGCCAGCAGCAACCGGCAGGGGGGATACAATGAGCAGTTCTTC.